The 12 T cell receptor beta chains below were found in one sample sequenced in a study of beta chain features in type 1 diabetes. Expressed TCRB transcripts were sequenced, since all the RNA that had been isolated was reverse transcribed. Sequenced by immunoSEQ multiplex PCR; TCRdb stores in-frame clones only, minus some. The sample shows 900,000 or so clones, roughly 17% of them seen only once. The sample taken for sequencing was naive CD4+ T cells from blood. The receptors were sampled from a woman younger than 30 in good health.

The CDR3 reads CASTSTSYSGNTIYF. DNA for the CDR3: TGTGCCAGCACCTCTACCTCATACTCCGGAAACACCATATATTTT. V usage is TRBV6-1 and J usage is TRBJ1-3; D call uncertain. The V end lost 7 bases, the J end lost 4 bases, and 17 bases lay between the germline ends. The germline V gene encodes CDR1 MNHNS and CDR2 SASEGT. The CDR3 is 15 amino acids.

This clone has just a few counts. The chain employs TRBV29-1 and TRBJ1-5, with TRBD1 matching over 7 bases. This CDR3 contains 14 residues. With V trimmed by 6 bases and J by 0 bases, 5 bases remained unmatched. Per germline, CDR1 SQVTM and CDR2 ANQGSEA. The CDR3 loop is CSVTQGTSNQPQHF. In DNA form, the CDR3 reads TGCAGCGTCACACAGGGGACTAGCAATCAGCCCCAGCATTTT. Full variable domain (missing parts from reference TRBV29-1 and TRBJ1-5): SAVISQKPSRDICQRGTSLTIQCQVDSQVTMMFWYRQQPGQSLTLIATANQGSEATYESGFVIDKFPISRPNLTFSTLTVSNMSPEDSSIYLCSVTQGTSNQPQHFGDGTRLSIL.

V and J are TRBV10-3 and TRBJ2-7; 10 positions match TRBD2. V shed 8 bases, J shed 4 bases, and the junction held 8 bases outside the gene matches. In germline, CDR1 is ENHRY, CDR2 SYGVKD. The CDR3 totals 14 residues. The chain's CDR3 is CAISEAGGTYEQYF. CDR3 coding DNA: TGTGCCATCTCAGAAGCGGGAGGGACTTACGAGCAGTACTTC.

The rearrangement uses TRBV7-3 and TRBJ1-1; 12 nucleotides align to TRBD1. Germline CDR1 and CDR2: SGHTA and FQGTGA. The CDR3 loop spans 16 amino acids. With V trimmed by 4 bases and J by 1 base, 4 bases remained unmatched. Here the CDR3 DNA reads TGTGCCAGCAGCTCGGGACAGGGGGCGAGGAACACTGAAGCTTTCTTT. Translated: CASSSGQGARNTEAFF.

The rearrangement uses TRBV7-2 and TRBJ1-4, with D unclear. V lost 5 bases and J lost 5, with 9 bases in between. The CDR3 sequence is 13 residues long. The germline gives CDR1 SGHTA, CDR2 FQGNSA. The CDR3 protein is CASSRGVNEKLFF. The CDR3 nucleotides are TGTGCCAGCAGCCGGGGAGTGAATGAAAAACTGTTTTTT. The full variable domain, in which reference TRBV7-2 and TRBJ1-4 provide the parts outside the CDR3, is GAGVSQSPSNKVTEKGKDVELRCDPISGHTALYWYRQSLGQGLEFLIYFQGNSAPDKSGLPSDRFSAERTGGSVSTLTIQRTQQEDSAVYLCASSRGVNEKLFFGSGTQLSVL.

The rearrangement uses TRBV13 and TRBJ2-2; unclear D gene. V was cut by 0 bases and J by 7 bases, with 9 bases left in between. The CDR3 extends over 14 amino acids. Germline V gene data show CDR1 as PRHDT and CDR2 as FYEKMQ (reference sequence). The CDR3 spells CASSLGHTYGELFF. The DNA for the CDR3 is TGTGCCAGCAGCTTAGGCCACACGTACGGGGAGCTGTTTTTT.

This chain joins TRBV19 and TRBJ1-4; D is undetermined. This CDR3 has 13 amino acids. The V gene lost 5 bases and the J gene lost 5 bases, with 9 bases spanning the gap. The germline V gene has CDR1 LNHDA and CDR2 SQIVND (reference sequence). CDR3 DNA: TGTGCCAGTAGTCTTCCCGGAAATGAAAAACTGTTTTTT. This encodes CASSLPGNEKLFF. Filled out from reference TRBV19 and TRBJ1-4, the complete variable domain reads DGGITQSPKYLFRKEGQNVTLSCEQNLNHDAMYWYRQDPGQGLRLIYYSQIVNDFQKGDIAEGYSVSREKKESFPLTVTSAQKNPTAFYLCASSLPGNEKLFFGSGTQLSVL.

This rearrangement joins TRBV19 to TRBJ2-5; D gene unclear. Trimming took off 1 base at V and 2 bases at J, with 11 bases between the two ends. The CDR3 is 15 residues long. Germline CDR1 and CDR2: LNHDA and SQIVND (reference sequence). The CDR3 region has the DNA TGTGCCAGTAGTATAGCTCGGCAGCGACAAGAGACCCAGTACTTC. Encoded protein: CASSIARQRQETQYF.

This clone was picked up a small number of times. This CDR3 is CASSVVGSGVNTEAFF. CDR3 DNA: TGTGCCAGCAGCGTAGTTGGGAGTGGGGTGAACACTGAAGCTTTCTTT. This chain links TRBV9 with TRBJ1-1; D is undetermined. CDR1 and CDR2 from the germline V gene are SGDLS and YYNGEE. The V gene lost 0 bases and the J gene lost 0 bases, with 12 bases spanning the gap. There are 16 residues in the CDR3.

The J gene is TRBJ2-4, the V gene TRBV11-2; a possible D gene is TRBD1 (6 bases). The CDR3 has 15 residues. Trimming stripped 5 bases from V and 0 bases from J, with 11 bases between. Germline V CDR1 and CDR2: SGHAT, FQNNGV. The CDR3, as DNA: TGTGCCAGCAGCACGGACAGACTAGCCAAAAACATTCAGTACTTC. This sequence encodes CASSTDRLAKNIQYF.

The V and J genes are TRBV19 and TRBJ2-6; no reliable D call. Germline V gene data show CDR1 as LNHDA and CDR2 as SQIVND (reference sequence). V was shortened by 4 bases and J by 0 bases, with 10 bases between the two germline ends. CDR3 size: 16 residues. CDR3 DNA sequence: TGTGCCAGTAGTACCTCGGCGGTCTCTGGGGCCAACGTCCTGACTTTC. Protein: CASSTSAVSGANVLTF. Together with reference TRBV19 and TRBJ2-6, the CDR3 gives the full variable domain: DGGITQSPKYLFRKEGQNVTLSCEQNLNHDAMYWYRQDPGQGLRLIYYSQIVNDFQKGDIAEGYSVSREKKESFPLTVTSAQKNPTAFYLCASSTSAVSGANVLTFGAGSRLTVL.

The chain carries TRBV5-1 and TRBJ2-1; TRBD2 aligns across 13 bases. J gave up 12 bases and V 6 bases, and 6 bases lay outside the gene matches. The CDR3 totals 13 residues. Germline V CDR1 and CDR2: SGHRS, YFSETQ. The CDR3 spells CASTPGTSGTQFF. CDR3 coding DNA: TGCGCCAGCACGCCCGGGACTAGCGGGACGCAGTTCTTC.